The 32 T cell receptor beta chains below come from one sample, sequenced in a study of OX40 agonist ivuxolimab in advanced cancers. Receptors were amplified or captured by the immunoSEQ multiplex PCR assay. TCRdb obtained this table from immuneACCESS and retained in-frame rearrangements with V and J assigned. These tables miss some clones; where compared with another copy, unresolved V genes account for less than half of the shortfall, and the remainder is unexplained. In this sample the table shows around 94,000 clones, around nine tenths of which occur a single time. In total, the top ten clones hold 0.65% to 0.85% of the sample. The sequences come from CD4+ or CD8+ T cells sorted from blood, collected in a trial of the OX40 agonist ivuxolimab. The receptors were gathered from an adult with an advanced solid tumor such as melanoma, head and neck, liver or kidney cancer.

This clone was recorded only once. The chain combines TRBV9 with TRBJ1-4; tentative D call: TRBD1 (6 bases). V lost 1 base to trimming and J lost 8 bases, with 12 bases between them. The germline V gene has CDR1 SGDLS and CDR2 YYNGEE. The CDR3 is 14 residues long. CDR3 loop: CASSVRGGREKLFF. DNA for the CDR3: TGTGCCAGCAGCGTAAGGGGGGGCCGGGAAAAACTGTTTTTT.

V gene TRBV5-1 combines with J gene TRBJ2-7; 9 nucleotides line up with TRBD2. Germline lookup yields CDR1 SGHRS and CDR2 YFSETQ. Trimming removed 1 base from V and 3 bases from J; junction bases left unmatched: 2. The CDR3 length is 14 residues. CDR3 protein: CASSLTSGYYEQYF. In nucleotides, the CDR3 is TGCGCCAGCAGCTTGACTAGCGGGTACTACGAGCAGTACTTC.

The rearrangement joins TRBV7-3 to TRBJ1-1, with D tentatively TRBD1 (5 bases). Trimming stripped 2 bases from V and 0 bases from J, with 16 bases between. Germline values: CDR1 SGHTA, CDR2 FQGTGA. This CDR3 is built from 17 residues. CDR3 in amino acids: CASSLVGGDIMNTEAFF. The CDR3 DNA sequence: TGTGCCAGCAGCTTAGTCGGAGGGGATATTATGAACACTGAAGCTTTCTTT.

This chain connects TRBV11-3 to TRBJ2-1; TRBD2 matches 7 bases. J gave up 10 bases and V 5 bases, and 5 bases lay outside the gene matches. Germline lookup yields CDR1 SGHNT and CDR2 YENEEA. The CDR3 runs to 12 residues. This CDR3 reads CASSAVAGEQFF. The DNA of the CDR3 is TGTGCCAGCAGCGCCGTAGCGGGCGAGCAGTTCTTC.

V gene TRBV6-5 combines with J gene TRBJ1-2, with 9 bases identical to TRBD1. The CDR3 length is 13 residues. V lost 4 bases, J lost 8 bases, and 5 bases stayed unmatched. Germline V gives CDR1 MNHEY, CDR2 SVGAGI. The CDR3 loop is CASSWDRVKGYTF. The CDR3 DNA follows: TGTGCCAGCAGTTGGGACAGGGTAAAGGGCTACACCTTC.

V usage is TRBV27 and J usage is TRBJ2-3; 11 bases are shared with TRBD2. J was trimmed by 14 bases and V by 3 bases; bases with no gene match: 10. CDR3 length: 14 amino acids. CDR1 and CDR2 from the germline V gene are MNHEY and SMNVEV (reference sequence). The CDR3 region is CASSLTSGTPARYF. The CDR3 nucleotides read TGTGCCAGCAGTTTGACTAGCGGGACCCCCGCACGGTATTTT.

This chain links TRBV15 with TRBJ1-2, with unresolved D. V lost 5 bases and J lost 2, with 9 bases in between. This CDR3 is built from 13 residues. CDR1 and CDR2 from the germline V gene are LNHNV and YYDKDF (reference sequence). In DNA, the CDR3 is TGTGCCACCAGCCCAGGTCGGAACTATGGCTACACCTTC. This codes for CATSPGRNYGYTF.

This clone was picked up one time. The rearrangement joins TRBV5-1 to TRBJ1-6; TRBD1 aligns across 8 bases. Germline trimming cut 4 bases from V and 9 bases from J; bases unmatched to any gene: 12. The length of the CDR3 is 16 residues. The germline V gene encodes CDR1 SGHRS and CDR2 YFSETQ. The CDR3 bases are TGCGCCAGCAGCCCCGGACAGGGAGCGAAGGGTTCACCCCTCCACTTT. Protein sequence: CASSPGQGAKGSPLHF.

Remarks on this clone: Distinct nucleotide sequences in the sample also encode this CDR3. This chain joins TRBV18 and TRBJ2-3, with D perhaps TRBD1 (5 bases). CDR3 length equals 14 residues. CDR1 is KGHSH and CDR2 is LQKENI in the germline V gene. The V and J ends lost 3 bases and 0 bases respectively, with 7 bases between them. The CDR3 protein is CASSPRTSTDTQYF. Here the CDR3 DNA reads TGTGCCAGCTCACCCCGGACAAGCACAGATACGCAGTATTTT.

The V call is TRBV19, the J call TRBJ1-5; 8 bases match TRBD1. With V trimmed by 6 bases and J by 5 bases, 6 bases remained unmatched. The CDR3 is 14 amino acids. The V gene's germline CDR1 is LNHDA and CDR2 SQIVND (reference sequence). Here the CDR3 DNA reads TGTGCCAGTAGCAGGACAGGGTTGGATCAGCCCCAGCATTTT. Its protein product is CASSRTGLDQPQHF.

The V call is TRBV19, the J call TRBJ2-3; D is tentatively TRBD1 or TRBD2 (6 bases each). V was pared by 4 bases and J by 2 bases, with 7 bases between. The CDR3 consists of 13 residues. Germline CDR1 LNHDA, CDR2 SQIVND (reference sequence). The CDR3: CASSTGATDTQYF. Here the CDR3 DNA reads TGTGCCAGTAGTACGGGGGCCACAGATACGCAGTATTTT.

The CDR3 bases are TGCGCCAGCAGCTTGGACGGGACAGCAGGCGATACGCAGTATTTT. This sequence encodes CASSLDGTAGDTQYF. The chain is built from TRBV5-1 and TRBJ2-3, with 7 bases identical to TRBD1. Germline trimming cut 0 bases from V and 6 bases from J; bases unmatched to any gene: 7. The CDR3 runs 15 residues. The germline V gene has CDR1 SGHRS and CDR2 YFSETQ.

Worth noting for this clone: The junction and the germline gene differ at one end; a read error may be behind it. The chain recombines TRBV4-3 with TRBJ2-2; 10 bases fit TRBD2. From germline, CDR1 is LGHNA and CDR2 YSLEER. This CDR3 spans 17 amino acids. CDR3 region: CASSHVGLAGVHRGAVF. In nucleotides, the CDR3 is TGCGCCAGCAGCCATGTCGGGCTAGCGGGAGTACACCGGGGAGCTGTTTTT.

The rearrangement uses TRBV6-5 and TRBJ1-1; unclear D gene. Between the trimmed V and J ends, which lost 6 bases and 3 bases, there was a span of 11 bases. This CDR3 region has 13 residues. Germline lookup yields CDR1 MNHEY and CDR2 SVGAGI. The CDR3 loop is CASSFGRDTEAFF. In nucleotides, the CDR3 is TGTGCCAGCAGCTTCGGGAGGGACACTGAAGCTTTCTTT.

This chain connects TRBV30 to TRBJ1-3; the match to TRBD1 covers 10 bases. The CDR3 covers 16 residues. Germline lookup yields CDR1 GTSNPN and CDR2 SVGIG (reference sequence). The CDR3 loop is CALARDRGYSGNTIYF. The DNA of the CDR3 is TGTGCTTTGGCTCGGGACAGGGGCTACTCTGGAAACACCATATATTTT. The variable domain in full, with the rest retrieved from reference TRBV30 and TRBJ1-3, is SQTIHQWPATLVQPVGSPLSLECTVEGTSNPNLYWYRQAAGRGLQLLFYSVGIGQISSEVPQNLSASRPQDRQFILSSKKLLLSDSGFYLCALARDRGYSGNTIYFGEGSWLTVV.

The chain has TRBV10-3 and TRBJ1-1, with 11 bases matching TRBD1. Trimming cost V 7 bases and J 6 bases; bases outside gene matches: 7. Germline V gene data show CDR1 as ENHRY and CDR2 as SYGVKD. The CDR3 extends over 14 amino acids. The CDR3 coding sequence is TGTGCCATCACCGGACAGGGGGCTGGGTCTGAAGCTTTCTTT. Translating gives CAITGQGAGSEAFF.

This chain links TRBV6-5 with TRBJ1-3; weak D call: TRBD1 (5 bases). Trimming removed 1 base at V and 4 bases at J, with 11 bases between. The V gene's germline CDR1 is MNHEY and CDR2 SVGAGI. This CDR3 comprises 15 residues. For the CDR3, the DNA is TGTGCCAGCAGTTACTTTGCAGGGACCGGAAACACCATATATTTT. Translated: CASSYFAGTGNTIYF.

The chain combines TRBV30 with TRBJ2-1; maybe TRBD1 (5 bases). Trimming pared 1 base from V and 7 bases from J, leaving 14 bases between. Germline assignment: CDR1 GTSNPN and CDR2 SVGIG (reference sequence). The CDR3 extends over 14 amino acids. CDR3 region: CAWSAGLGANEQFF. The CDR3 DNA reads as TGTGCCTGGAGTGCAGGGTTGGGTGCGAATGAGCAGTTCTTC.

This chain links TRBV11-2 with TRBJ2-3; unclear D gene. V gave up 2 bases and J gave up 0 bases, with 9 bases separating them. There are 15 residues in the CDR3. CDR1 and CDR2 from the germline V gene are SGHAT and FQNNGV. In nucleotides, the CDR3 is TGTGCCAGCAGCTTATCTGGCTCTAGCACAGATACGCAGTATTTT. Residues: CASSLSGSSTDTQYF. Filled out from reference TRBV11-2 and TRBJ2-3, the complete variable domain reads EAGVAQSPRYKIIEKRQSVAFWCNPISGHATLYWYQQILGQGPKLLIQFQNNGVVDDSQLPKDRFSAERLKGVDSTLKIQPAKLEDSAVYLCASSLSGSSTDTQYFGPGTRLTVL.

The rearrangement links TRBV7-2 to TRBJ1-4; TRBD1 matches at 7 bases. Germline V gene sequence: CDR1 SGHTA, CDR2 FQGNSA. The CDR3 totals 14 residues. With 3 bases clipped from V and 8 bases from J, the junction kept 6 bases outside the gene matches. CDR3 region: CASSFRGMEEKLFF. CDR3 sequence (DNA): TGTGCCAGCAGCTTCAGGGGGATGGAAGAAAAACTGTTTTTT.

The gene calls are TRBV7-9 and TRBJ2-5, with a possible D match to TRBD2 (5 bases). Between the trimmed V and J ends, which lost 1 base and 3 bases, there was a span of 18 bases. The CDR3 runs to 17 residues. Looked up from germline, CDR1 is SEHNR and CDR2 is FQNEAQ (reference sequence). CDR3 in DNA: TGTGCCAGCAGCTTAGGGAGTCTTAGGATGCGGGAAGAGACCCAGTACTTC. Its protein is CASSLGSLRMREETQYF.

This clone was picked up a small number of times. The rearrangement joins TRBV11-2 to TRBJ2-7, with unresolved D. The V end was cut by 6 bases, the J end by 3 bases, with 12 bases between. Looked up from germline, CDR1 is SGHAT and CDR2 is FQNNGV. The CDR3 length is 13 residues. CDR3 nucleotides: TGTGCCAGCAGACCCCTGTGGGGCTACGAGCAGTACTTC. It specifies CASRPLWGYEQYF.

V usage is TRBV11-3 and J usage is TRBJ2-5; D gene unclear. This CDR3 contains 16 residues. Germline CDR1 SGHNT, CDR2 YENEEA. V lost 1 base and J 0 bases, leaving 12 bases between the germline ends. The CDR3 DNA sequence: TGTGCCAGCAGCTTAGTAGGCCAGCCGTACCAAGAGACCCAGTACTTC. Its protein product is CASSLVGQPYQETQYF.

This chain joins TRBV6-5 and TRBJ2-6; D assignment may be TRBD1 or TRBD2 (6 bases each). The CDR3 covers 15 residues. V gave up 2 bases and J gave up 3 bases, with 8 bases separating them. The germline V gene encodes CDR1 MNHEY and CDR2 SVGAGI. In DNA, the CDR3 is TGTGCCAGCAGTTACGAGGGGGGTGGGGCCAACGTCCTGACTTTC. It codes for CASSYEGGGANVLTF.

The V and J genes are TRBV6-1 and TRBJ2-7; 14 bases align to TRBD2. Germline V gene sequence: CDR1 MNHNS, CDR2 SASEGT. The junction had 2 bases not matched to a gene; V was cut back by 3 bases and J by 4 bases. The CDR3 has 15 amino acids. Here the CDR3 DNA reads TGTGCCAGCAGTGAGGGACTAGCGGGAGAGTACGAGCAGTACTTC. It specifies CASSEGLAGEYEQYF.

The J gene is TRBJ1-2, the V gene TRBV5-8; unclear D gene. Germline V gene lookup returns CDR1 SGHTS and CDR2 YDEGEE. CDR3 length: 14 residues. The germline V and J ends were trimmed by 4 bases and 6 bases, with 16 bases remaining between them. The CDR3 bases are TGTGCCAGCAGCACCCGGGCCCGATTCCATGGCTACACCTTC. Translation: CASSTRARFHGYTF.

This clone was recorded once. The V call is TRBV25-1, the J call TRBJ2-7; 9 bases line up with TRBD1. J gave up 7 bases and V 4 bases, and 5 bases lay outside the gene matches. The germline gives CDR1 MGHDK, CDR2 SYGVNS. The CDR3 spans 13 residues. The CDR3 loop reads CASSGTGALEQYF. The CDR3 DNA reads TGTGCCAGCAGTGGGACAGGGGCTCTTGAGCAGTACTTC.

V gene TRBV27 combines with J gene TRBJ1-1; no clear D. The ends were cut back, 5 bases at V and 0 bases at J, with 10 bases in the middle. The germline gives CDR1 MNHEY, CDR2 SMNVEV (reference sequence). The CDR3 is 14 amino acids. The CDR3 here is CASSAHKMNTEAFF. The CDR3 nucleotides read TGTGCCAGCAGTGCCCATAAGATGAACACTGAAGCTTTCTTT.

The chain joins TRBV7-8 to TRBJ1-3; TRBD1 matches 7 bases. The CDR3 is 14 amino acids. The V and J ends lost 3 bases and 4 bases, in that order; junction bases with no gene match: 3. The germline V gene has CDR1 SGHVS and CDR2 FQNEAQ. The DNA of the CDR3 is TGTGCCAGCAGCTTTCAGGGGGTCGGAAACACCATATATTTT. It yields the protein CASSFQGVGNTIYF.

The table lists this clone with a few counts. This chain uses TRBV30 with TRBJ2-7, with TRBD1 matching 9 bases. The CDR3 totals 12 residues. V was clipped by 3 bases and J by 6 bases; unmatched bases: 3. From germline, CDR1 is GTSNPN and CDR2 SVGIG (reference sequence). CDR3 loop: CAWREQGAEQYF. DNA for the CDR3: TGTGCCTGGAGAGAACAGGGGGCCGAGCAGTACTTC.

V and J are TRBV11-1 and TRBJ1-2, with TRBD1 matching over 9 bases. The length of the CDR3 is 18 residues. Germline V gene data show CDR1 as SGHAT and CDR2 as FQDESV (reference sequence). V dropped 5 bases and J dropped 2; count of bases not matched to a gene: 15. The DNA for the CDR3 is TGTGCCAGCAGCCCCTCGTGGGGACAGGGTGCTACAAACTATGGCTACACCTTC. It encodes CASSPSWGQGATNYGYTF.

The V and J genes are TRBV7-3 and TRBJ1-1; D unresolved. The germline V and J ends were trimmed by 5 bases and 0 bases, with 7 bases remaining between them. From germline, CDR1 is SGHTA and CDR2 FQGTGA. The CDR3 loop spans 13 amino acids. CDR3 nucleotide sequence: TGTGCCAGCAGCGTTACTATGAACACTGAAGCTTTCTTT. This codes for CASSVTMNTEAFF.